This entry lists 17 T cell receptor beta chains sequenced from one sample in a study of OX40 agonist ivuxolimab in advanced cancers. Sequencing used immunoSEQ multiplex PCR; TCRdb keeps in-frame clones, though not all of them. The sample has about 77,000 clones, roughly 90% seen once; the top ten hold approximately 2.4%. Sequencing used CD4+ or CD8+ T cells sorted from blood, obtained in a trial of the OX40 agonist ivuxolimab. These receptors were collected from an adult with an advanced solid tumor such as melanoma, head and neck, liver or kidney cancer.

This chain joins TRBV10-3 and TRBJ2-1, with a weak D call TRBD2 (6 bases). Per germline, CDR1 ENHRY and CDR2 SYGVKD. The CDR3 spans 15 residues. V was cut by 6 bases and J by 1 base, with 13 bases left in between. The CDR3 reads CAIRGAEGSYNEQFF. The CDR3 DNA reads TGTGCCATCAGAGGAGCGGAGGGATCCTACAATGAGCAGTTCTTC.

The chain recombines TRBV13 with TRBJ2-2; D call uncertain. From germline, CDR1 is PRHDT and CDR2 FYEKMQ (reference sequence). Trimming left V 5 bases short and J 5 bases short, with 12 bases between. The CDR3 extends over 14 amino acids. CDR3 nucleotide sequence: TGTGCCAGCAGCCCCCAGCAAGGTACCGGGGAGCTGTTTTTT. It is translated as CASSPQQGTGELFF.

V and J are TRBV27 and TRBJ2-7; 9 bases are a match to TRBD1. V trimming: 6 bases; J trimming: 6 bases; junction bases outside the gene matches: 15. This CDR3 has 16 residues. Germline V gives CDR1 MNHEY, CDR2 SMNVEV (reference sequence). The CDR3 coding sequence is TGTGCCAGCAGCCCCCTAAACCCGGGACAGGGTACCGAGCAGTACTTC. The encoded protein is CASSPLNPGQGTEQYF.

V usage is TRBV6-1 and J usage is TRBJ1-5; no clear D. Germline CDR1 reads MNHNS; CDR2 reads SASEGT. Between the trimmed V and J ends, which lost 1 base and 9 bases, there was a span of 25 bases. The CDR3 is 18 residues long. The CDR3 DNA reads TGTGCCAGCAGTGAAGGGGGTAGCGCGGGGTTGTCGGTATGGCCCCAGCATTTT. This sequence encodes CASSEGGSAGLSVWPQHF.

The chain employs TRBV7-9 and TRBJ1-2, with D unresolved. V was pared by 5 bases and J by 8 bases, with 12 bases between. Looked up from germline, CDR1 is SEHNR and CDR2 is FQNEAQ (reference sequence). This CDR3 has 12 residues. The DNA of the CDR3 is TGTGCCAGCAGCCCGAACTCTCCCGGCTACACCTTC. Protein sequence: CASSPNSPGYTF.

This clone was detected only once. V and J are TRBV27 and TRBJ2-7; D possibly corresponds to TRBD2 (5 bases). V was clipped by 7 bases and J by 4 bases, with 14 bases between them. CDR1 is MNHEY and CDR2 is SMNVEV in the germline V gene (reference sequence). CDR3 length equals 13 residues. As DNA, the CDR3 is TGTGCCAGCACCAAGGGTGAGGGATACGAGCAGTACTTC. Its protein product is CASTKGEGYEQYF.

The chain joins TRBV5-4 to TRBJ1-2; 7 bases match TRBD1. Trimming cost V 0 bases and J 8 bases; bases outside gene matches: 4. The germline V gene encodes CDR1 SGHNT and CDR2 YYREEE (reference sequence). The CDR3 is made up of 13 amino acids. In DNA, the CDR3 is TGTGCCAGCAGCTTGGGAGAGACAGGGGGCTACACCTTC. It yields the protein CASSLGETGGYTF.

The chain uses TRBV28 and TRBJ1-3, with D unresolved. Germline assignment: CDR1 MDHEN and CDR2 SYDVKM. The CDR3 has 15 amino acids. Trimming took off 7 bases at V and 1 base at J, with 14 bases between the two ends. CDR3 residues: CASNERTLSGNTIYF. CDR3 nucleotide sequence: TGTGCCAGCAATGAGAGGACCCTTTCTGGAAACACCATATATTTT.

The chain links TRBV28 to TRBJ2-7; TRBD1 might be the D (5 bases). The CDR3 spans 12 residues. CDR1 MDHEN and CDR2 SYDVKM come from the germline V gene. Trimming cost V 7 bases and J 3 bases, with 10 bases left between them. CDR3 nucleotide sequence: TGTGCCAGCAAAAGGACAAGCTACGAGCAGTACTTC. Translating it yields CASKRTSYEQYF. Complete variable domain (other parts from reference TRBV28 and TRBJ2-7): DVKVTQSSRYLVKRTGEKVFLECVQDMDHENMFWYRQDPGLGLRLIYFSYDVKMKEKGDIPEGYSVSREKKERFSLILESASTNQTSMYLCASKRTSYEQYFGPGTRLTVT.

The J gene is TRBJ2-7, the V gene TRBV7-2, with 9 bases that match TRBD2. The V segment lost 6 bases and the J segment 3 bases; nucleotides outside the gene matches: 6. The CDR3 is 14 residues long. Germline-derived CDR1 and CDR2 are SGHTA and FQGNSA. The CDR3, as DNA: TGTGCCAGCAGTCTAGCGGGAACCCGCTACGAGCAGTACTTC. As protein: CASSLAGTRYEQYF.

The chain couples TRBV7-9 to TRBJ2-1; D call uncertain. Germline lookup yields CDR1 SEHNR and CDR2 FQNEAQ (reference sequence). This CDR3 comprises 15 residues. Trimming pared 5 bases from V and 1 base from J, leaving 12 bases between. CDR3 residues: CASSPPRGSYNEQFF. DNA of the CDR3: TGTGCCAGCAGCCCCCCACGTGGATCCTACAATGAGCAGTTCTTC.

The V gene is TRBV7-9, the J gene TRBJ2-1, with TRBD2 as a possible D gene (5 bases). Germline V lookup: CDR1 SEHNR, CDR2 FQNEAQ (reference sequence). Trimming took 0 bases from V and 9 from J, leaving 15 bases between them. This CDR3 comprises 15 residues. CDR3 protein: CASSLARLGSSEQFF. CDR3 nucleotides: TGTGCCAGCAGCTTAGCGAGGCTTGGGAGCAGTGAGCAGTTCTTC.

J is TRBJ2-2 and V is TRBV4-2; 7 nucleotides agree with TRBD1. Per the germline V gene, CDR1 is LGHNA and CDR2 is YNFKEQ. Germline trimming cut 5 bases from V and 0 bases from J; bases unmatched to any gene: 3. The CDR3 loop spans 15 amino acids. CDR3 region: CASSFRGTNTGELFF. CDR3 in DNA: TGTGCCAGCAGCTTCAGGGGGACGAACACCGGGGAGCTGTTTTTT.

The chain joins TRBV27 to TRBJ2-3; D is unresolved. There are 15 residues in the CDR3. The germline V and J ends were trimmed by 6 bases and 0 bases, with 13 bases remaining between them. From germline, CDR1 is MNHEY and CDR2 SMNVEV (reference sequence). The CDR3 reads CASRQRRFSTDTQYF. The CDR3 DNA is TGTGCCAGCAGACAAAGGCGGTTTAGCACAGATACGCAGTATTTT.

The chain recombines TRBV10-1 with TRBJ1-1; D perhaps matches TRBD1 (5 bases). The germline V gene encodes CDR1 WNHNN and CDR2 SYGVQD (reference sequence). Trimming pared 2 bases from V and 8 bases from J, leaving 12 bases between. There are 13 residues in the CDR3. In DNA form, the CDR3 reads TGCGCCAGCAGTGAGGGCGGGGGAGCGGAAGCTTTCTTT. Amino acid sequence: CASSEGGGAEAFF.

This sequence joins TRBV6-1 and TRBJ1-4, with D uncertain. Germline-derived CDR1 and CDR2 are MNHNS and SASEGT. V shed 2 bases and J shed 15 bases, with 10 bases lying between them. The CDR3 is 11 amino acids. This chain's CDR3 is CASSEPPPMFF. The CDR3 region has the DNA TGTGCCAGCAGTGAACCACCCCCAATGTTTTTT.

V is TRBV5-1 and J is TRBJ2-2; the match to TRBD1 covers 11 bases. The CDR3 contains 15 residues. The V segment lost 6 bases and the J segment 4 bases; nucleotides outside the gene matches: 5. The V gene's germline CDR1 is SGHRS and CDR2 YFSETQ. CDR3 coding DNA: TGCGCCAGCAAAAGGGGGACAGGGGGCACCGGGGAGCTGTTTTTT. Its protein is CASKRGTGGTGELFF.